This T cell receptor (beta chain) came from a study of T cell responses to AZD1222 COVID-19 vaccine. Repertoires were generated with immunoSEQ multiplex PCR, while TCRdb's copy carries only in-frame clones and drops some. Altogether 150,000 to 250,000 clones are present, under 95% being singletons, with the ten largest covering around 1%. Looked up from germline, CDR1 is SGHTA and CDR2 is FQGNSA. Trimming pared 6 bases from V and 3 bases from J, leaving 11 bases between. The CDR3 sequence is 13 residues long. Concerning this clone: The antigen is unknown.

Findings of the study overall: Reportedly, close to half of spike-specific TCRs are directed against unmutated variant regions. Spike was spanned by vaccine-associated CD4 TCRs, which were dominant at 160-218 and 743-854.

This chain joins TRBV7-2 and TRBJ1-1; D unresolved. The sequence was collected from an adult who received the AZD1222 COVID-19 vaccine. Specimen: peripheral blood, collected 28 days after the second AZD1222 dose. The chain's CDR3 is CASRIVVDTEAFF. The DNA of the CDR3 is TGTGCCAGCAGGATAGTCGTAGACACTGAAGCTTTCTTT.